Listed below are T cell receptor beta chains from one sample, sequenced in a study of lymphopenia after photon versus proton radiotherapy. Sequencing used immunoSEQ multiplex PCR; TCRdb keeps in-frame clones, though not all of them. The table shows approximately 16,000 clones, with 65% to 90% occurring only once. Sequencing was performed on peripheral blood, taken from a patient treated with proton-based radiotherapy. Receptors originate from a man in his 70s with pancreatic cancer. Each CDR3 is given with its conserved first and last residue. Each record gives: V gene, CDR3 protein.

TRBV5-1	CASSLDGDRYGYTF
TRBV6-5	CASSQGPEAFF
TRBV19	CASSIIGEQFF
TRBV29-1	CSADSAPGADTQYF
TRBV5-8	CASSLRGAGLYEQYF
TRBV10-3	CAISETGTGANVLTF
TRBV7-9	CASSLEGGTEAFF
TRBV25-1	CASSGSTGGATAFF
TRBV19	CATETGRPGPQHF
TRBV7-8	CASSLARDLNNEQFF
TRBV4-1	CASSQDGQGLRAEGEAFF
TRBV11-3	CASNWNTGELFF
TRBV18	CASSSGPGTGELFF
TRBV2	CASRENSNQPQHF
TRBV27	CASSLNLVATDTQYF
TRBV19	CASSIRDSNYGYTF
TRBV18	CASSPRDRDEKLFF
TRBV19	CASSIDRGTYGYTF
TRBV7-8	CASSETGGSAYEQYF
TRBV21-1	CASRLSTSNEQYF
TRBV5-1	CASSLLAGGQETQYF
TRBV14	CASSHSSWTALAPFAF
TRBV27	CASSFQVLSNSPLHF
TRBV7-6	CASSSWPKDTSLVETQYF
TRBV9	CASRRTDTPNTEAFF
TRBV7-2	CASSLTRTGRGYTF
TRBV4-2	CASSPIYAGNSGNTIYF
TRBV27	CASSLKTGWTYEQYF
TRBV7-6	CASSLGQGKFETQYF
TRBV15	CATSRQTGVEVRAFF
TRBV2	CASSRGPEKLFF
TRBV6-5	CASSSGRTPSYEQYF
TRBV6-5	CASPWWEGQDEQYF
TRBV5-5	CASRERTDLNQPQHF
TRBV5-1	CASSLIGLAGERNEQFF
TRBV11-1	CASSRGVGNSPLHF
TRBV30	CAWSVPPRETQYF
TRBV5-5	CASSLSLAFYNEQFF
TRBV6-1	CASSEGSRGRSGETQYF
TRBV18	CASSPIRTSGVETQYF
TRBV5-1	CASSLDRSAYEQYF
TRBV6-4	CASSVGGNQPQHF
TRBV7-9	CASGQDNQPQHF
TRBV19	CASSLGGAGTEAFF
TRBV11-1	CASSFDLGPGPPPEAFF
TRBV5-5	CASSLDWASGRDSPLHF
TRBV19	CASSLMGLNTEAFF
TRBV27	CASRRRGLLDSSKQYF
TRBV11-2	CASSFSPPTQQETQYF
TRBV19	CASSISRGADTQYF
TRBV30	CAVFTGTYSPLHF
TRBV7-9	CASSSPQGGYTF
TRBV11-2	CASSLDRAGNYGYTF
TRBV25-1	CASSESGRGYEQYF
TRBV7-8	CASTRQGTGHYGYTF
TRBV6-6	CASSPPGGGYTF
TRBV5-1	CASSLGELNNGYTF
TRBV19	CASSPLTAGGPETQYF